What follows are 2 T cell receptor beta chains derived from one specimen sequenced in a study of blood T cells in healthy people across ages. A second PCR, run for 7 to 11 cycles, used a sample-barcoded 5' primer plus a J-beta primer mix. One entry per CDR3 protein, called by TCRdb with MiXCR from the 5' RACE reads. The sample lists 1.5 million to 2 million distinct CDR3 sequences, roughly 49% seen once, with less than 2.5% in the top ten. The source material was blood. All receptors derive from a woman aged 40 to 50 in good health.

This clonotype has only a few counts. The J gene is TRBJ1-2, the V gene TRBV6-5; 12 nucleotides agree with TRBD1. The trim removed 8 bases at V and 2 bases at J, leaving 12 bases unmatched. This CDR3 is built from 17 residues. The germline V gene encodes CDR1 MNHEY and CDR2 SVGAGI. The CDR3 DNA reads as TGTGCCAGCTGTCACCTTGGGACAGGGGGCAAAAACTATGGCTACACCTTC. Translated: CASCHLGTGGKNYGYTF.

The rearrangement uses TRBV6-6 and TRBJ2-3; D is unresolved. The CDR3 length is 13 residues. CDR1 is MNHNY and CDR2 is SVGAGI in the germline V gene (reference sequence). Trimming stripped 5 bases from V and 5 bases from J, with 11 bases between. The CDR3 here is CASSDNGVDTQYF. CDR3 DNA: TGTGCCAGCAGTGACAACGGCGTAGATACGCAGTATTTT.